The 3 T cell receptor beta chains below all came from one sample that was sequenced in a study of blood T cells in healthy people across ages. The second PCR ran about 6 to 12 cycles with a sample-barcoded 5' primer and J-beta primers. Each CDR3 protein gets one entry after TCRdb re-called the 5' RACE reads with MiXCR. The sample consists of fewer than 1,000,000 distinct CDR3 sequences, around 42% of them appearing once. The sample consisted of blood. These receptors were taken from a man aged 55 to 70 in good health.

Here the CDR3 reads CASSRSAQGDTQYF. The CDR3 nucleotides are TGTGCCAGCAGCCGAAGCGCTCAGGGAGATACGCAGTATTTT. The V and J genes are TRBV2 and TRBJ2-3, with a tentative D call TRBD1 (5 bases). Trimming removed 6 bases from V and 5 bases from J, with 15 bases in between. The CDR3 has 14 residues. From germline, CDR1 is SNHLY and CDR2 FYNNEI.

In regard to this clonotype: A junction end diverges from the germline sequence, so it may reflect a read error. The gene calls are TRBV6-2 or TRBV6-3 and TRBJ1-1; weak D call: TRBD1 (6 bases). Germline V gives CDR1 MNHEY, CDR2 SVGEGT. This CDR3 is 13 amino acids long. Here the CDR3 reads CASRLLRTEEAFF. The CDR3 nucleotides are TGTGCCAGCAGATTACTGCGGACAGAAGAAGCTTTCTTC.

A single count supports this clonotype. A junction boundary mismatches the germline segment, possibly from a read error. This chain links TRBV6-5 with TRBJ2-5, with TRBD2 identical over 7 bases. The DNA matches TRBJ2-7 better at its end, which makes the J call doubtful. Looked up from germline, CDR1 is MNHEY and CDR2 is SVGAGI. The CDR3 runs 14 residues. This CDR3 is CVSRPRSGGYEQYF. CDR3 in DNA: TGTGTCAGCAGACCCCGTTCGGGGGGCTACGAGCAGTACTTC.